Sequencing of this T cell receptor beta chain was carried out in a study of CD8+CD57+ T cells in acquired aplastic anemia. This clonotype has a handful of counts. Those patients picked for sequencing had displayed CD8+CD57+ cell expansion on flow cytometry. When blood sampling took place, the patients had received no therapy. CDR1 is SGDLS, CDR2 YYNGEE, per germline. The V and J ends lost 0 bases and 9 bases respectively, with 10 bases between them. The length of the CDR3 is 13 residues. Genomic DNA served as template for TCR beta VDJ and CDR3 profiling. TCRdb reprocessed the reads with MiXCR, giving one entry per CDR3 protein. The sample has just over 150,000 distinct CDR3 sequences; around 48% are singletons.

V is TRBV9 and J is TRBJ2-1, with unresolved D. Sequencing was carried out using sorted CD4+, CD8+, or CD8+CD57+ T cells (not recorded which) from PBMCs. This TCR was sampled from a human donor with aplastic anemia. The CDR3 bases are TGTGCCAGCAGCGTAGACGCGTGGGGTGAGCAGTTCTTC. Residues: CASSVDAWGEQFF.